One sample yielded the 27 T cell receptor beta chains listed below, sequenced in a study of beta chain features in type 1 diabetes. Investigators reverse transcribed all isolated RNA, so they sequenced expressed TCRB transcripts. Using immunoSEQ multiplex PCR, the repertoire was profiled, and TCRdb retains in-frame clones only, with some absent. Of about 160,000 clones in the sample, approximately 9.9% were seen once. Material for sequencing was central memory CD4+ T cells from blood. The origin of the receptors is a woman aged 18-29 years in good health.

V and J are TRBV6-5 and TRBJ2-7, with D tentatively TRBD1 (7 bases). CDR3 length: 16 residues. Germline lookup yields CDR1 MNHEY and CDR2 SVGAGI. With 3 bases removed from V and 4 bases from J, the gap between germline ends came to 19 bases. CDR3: CASSYGGGEISYEQYF. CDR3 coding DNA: TGTGCCAGCAGTTATGGAGGGGGCGAAATCAGTTACGAGCAGTACTTC.

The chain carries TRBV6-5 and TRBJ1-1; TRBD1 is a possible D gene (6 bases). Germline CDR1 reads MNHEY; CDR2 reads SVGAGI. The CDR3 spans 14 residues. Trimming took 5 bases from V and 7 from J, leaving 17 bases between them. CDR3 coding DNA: TGTGCCAGCAGTATGTTCAGGGGCGAGGGTGAAGCTTTCTTT. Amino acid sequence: CASSMFRGEGEAFF.

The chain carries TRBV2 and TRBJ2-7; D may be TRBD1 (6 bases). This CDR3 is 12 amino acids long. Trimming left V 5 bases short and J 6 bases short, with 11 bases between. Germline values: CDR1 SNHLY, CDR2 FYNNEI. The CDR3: CASSFADSEQYF. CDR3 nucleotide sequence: TGTGCCAGCAGTTTCGCGGACAGCGAGCAGTACTTC.

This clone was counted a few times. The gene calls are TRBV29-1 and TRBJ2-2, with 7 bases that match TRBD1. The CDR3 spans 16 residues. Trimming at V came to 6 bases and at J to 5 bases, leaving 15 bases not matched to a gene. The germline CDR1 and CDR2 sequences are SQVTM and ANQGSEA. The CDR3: CSVSSPGTAGTGELFF. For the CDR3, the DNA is TGCAGCGTCTCGAGCCCCGGGACAGCCGGGACCGGGGAGCTGTTTTTT.

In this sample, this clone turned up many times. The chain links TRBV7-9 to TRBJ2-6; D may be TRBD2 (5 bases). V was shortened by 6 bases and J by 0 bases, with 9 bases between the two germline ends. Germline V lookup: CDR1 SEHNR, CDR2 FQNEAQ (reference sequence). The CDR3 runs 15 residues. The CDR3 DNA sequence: TGTGCCAGCAGGGCGGGTAGCTCTGGGGCCAACGTCCTGACTTTC. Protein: CASRAGSSGANVLTF.

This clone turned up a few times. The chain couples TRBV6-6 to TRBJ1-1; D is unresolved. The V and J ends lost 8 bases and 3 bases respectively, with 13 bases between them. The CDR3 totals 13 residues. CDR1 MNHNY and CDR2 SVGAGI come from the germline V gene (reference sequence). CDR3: CASARGEDTEAFF. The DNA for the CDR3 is TGTGCCAGCGCGCGGGGTGAGGACACTGAAGCTTTCTTT.

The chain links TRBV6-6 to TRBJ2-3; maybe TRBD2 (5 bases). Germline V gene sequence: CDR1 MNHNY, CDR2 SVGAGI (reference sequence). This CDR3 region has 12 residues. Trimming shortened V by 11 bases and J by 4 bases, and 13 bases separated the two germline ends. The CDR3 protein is CASSPGADTQYF. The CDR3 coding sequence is TGTGCCTCATCTCCCGGGGCAGATACGCAGTATTTT.

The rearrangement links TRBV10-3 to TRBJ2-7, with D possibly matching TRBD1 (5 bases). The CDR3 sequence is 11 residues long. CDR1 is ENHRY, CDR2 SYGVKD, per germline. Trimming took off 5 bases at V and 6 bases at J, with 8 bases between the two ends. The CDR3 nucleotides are TGTGCCATCAGTTCCCAGGGCGAGCAGTACTTC. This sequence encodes CAISSQGEQYF.

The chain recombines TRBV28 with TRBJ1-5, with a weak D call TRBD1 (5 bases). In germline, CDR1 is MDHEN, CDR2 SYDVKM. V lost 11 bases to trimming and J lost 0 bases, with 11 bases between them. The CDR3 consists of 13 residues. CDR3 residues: CAVSQDSNQPQHF. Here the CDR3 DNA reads TGTGCCGTTTCACAGGATAGCAATCAGCCCCAGCATTTT.

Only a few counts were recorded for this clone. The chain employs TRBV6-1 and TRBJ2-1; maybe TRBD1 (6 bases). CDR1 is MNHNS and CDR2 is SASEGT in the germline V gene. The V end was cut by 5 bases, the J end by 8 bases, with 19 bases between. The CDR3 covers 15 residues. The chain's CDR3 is CASSQQGSSEYEQFF. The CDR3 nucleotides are TGTGCCAGCAGTCAACAGGGTTCTTCCGAATATGAGCAGTTCTTC.

In DNA form, the CDR3 reads TGTGCCTCGGGACAAGTCCCCGGAAACACCATATATTTT. Translated: CASGQVPGNTIYF. The J gene is TRBJ1-3, the V gene TRBV30, with D possibly TRBD1 on 6 matching bases. CDR3 size: 13 residues. Germline CDR1 and CDR2: GTSNPN and SVGIG (reference sequence). V was trimmed by 7 bases and J by 4 bases, leaving 14 bases between them.

Here the CDR3 reads CASSSGQGQGPQHF. The DNA for the CDR3 is TGTGCCAGCAGCAGCGGACAGGGCCAGGGGCCCCAGCATTTT. This sequence joins TRBV7-2 and TRBJ1-5; 8 bases match TRBD1. CDR1 is SGHTA, CDR2 FQGNSA, per germline. CDR3 length: 14 amino acids. With 5 bases clipped from V and 9 bases from J, the junction kept 9 bases outside the gene matches.

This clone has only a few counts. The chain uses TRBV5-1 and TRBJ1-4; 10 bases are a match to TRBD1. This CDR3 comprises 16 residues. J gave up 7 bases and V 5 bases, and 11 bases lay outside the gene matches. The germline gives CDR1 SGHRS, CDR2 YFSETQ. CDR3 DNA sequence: TGCGCCAGCAGGTTGTTGACAGGGGGCGCGGGTGAAAAACTGTTTTTT. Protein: CASRLLTGGAGEKLFF. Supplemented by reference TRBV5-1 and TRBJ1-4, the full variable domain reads KAGVTQTPRYLIKTRGQQVTLSCSPISGHRSVSWYQQTPGQGLQFLFEYFSETQRNKGNFPGRFSGRQFSNSRSEMNVSTLELGDSALYLCASRLLTGGAGEKLFFGSGTQLSVL.

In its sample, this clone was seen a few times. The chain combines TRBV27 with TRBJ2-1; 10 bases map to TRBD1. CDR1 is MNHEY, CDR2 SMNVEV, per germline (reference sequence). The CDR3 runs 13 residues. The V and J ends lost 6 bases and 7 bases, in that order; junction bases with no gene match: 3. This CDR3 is CASRRTGGNEQFF. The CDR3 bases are TGTGCCAGCAGACGGACAGGGGGAAATGAGCAGTTCTTC.

The CDR3 spells CAITSDFYNEQFF. CDR3 sequence (DNA): TGTGCCATCACTAGTGACTTCTACAATGAGCAGTTCTTC. This chain uses TRBV10-3 with TRBJ2-1; D unclear. Germline lookup yields CDR1 ENHRY and CDR2 SYGVKD. The ends were cut back, 7 bases at V and 3 bases at J, with 10 bases in the middle. The CDR3 has 13 residues.

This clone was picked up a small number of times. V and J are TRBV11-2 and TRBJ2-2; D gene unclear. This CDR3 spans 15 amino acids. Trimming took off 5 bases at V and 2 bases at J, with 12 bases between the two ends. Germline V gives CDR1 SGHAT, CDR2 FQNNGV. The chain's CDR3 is CASSRFVRNTGELFF. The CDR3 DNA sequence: TGTGCCAGCAGCCGGTTCGTACGAAACACCGGGGAGCTGTTTTTT.

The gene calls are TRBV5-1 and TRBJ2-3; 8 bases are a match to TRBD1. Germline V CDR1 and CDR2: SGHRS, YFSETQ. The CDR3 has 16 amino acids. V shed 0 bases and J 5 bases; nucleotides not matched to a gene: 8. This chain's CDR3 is CASSLARSGGEDTQYF. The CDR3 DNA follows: TGCGCCAGCAGCTTGGCGCGGTCAGGGGGCGAAGATACGCAGTATTTT.

The CDR3 bases are TGTGCCAGCAACCGGGACAGGGGTTACAATGAGCAGTTCTTC. It specifies CASNRDRGYNEQFF. The chain has TRBV6-5 and TRBJ2-1; TRBD1 matches 10 bases. The CDR3 totals 14 residues. V dropped 7 bases and J dropped 4; count of bases not matched to a gene: 4. Germline CDR1 MNHEY, CDR2 SVGAGI.

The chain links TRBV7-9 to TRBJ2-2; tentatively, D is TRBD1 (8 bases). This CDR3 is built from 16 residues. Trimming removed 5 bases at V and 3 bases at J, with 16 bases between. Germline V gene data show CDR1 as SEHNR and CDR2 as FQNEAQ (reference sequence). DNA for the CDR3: TGTGCCAGCAGCACCGGACAGGGAGGGTACACCGGGGAGCTGTTTTTT. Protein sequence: CASSTGQGGYTGELFF.

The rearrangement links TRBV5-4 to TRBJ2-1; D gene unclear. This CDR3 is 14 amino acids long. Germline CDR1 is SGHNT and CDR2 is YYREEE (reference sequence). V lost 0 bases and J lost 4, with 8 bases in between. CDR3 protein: CASSLGPDYNEQFF. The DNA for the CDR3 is TGTGCCAGCAGCTTGGGTCCAGATTACAATGAGCAGTTCTTC.

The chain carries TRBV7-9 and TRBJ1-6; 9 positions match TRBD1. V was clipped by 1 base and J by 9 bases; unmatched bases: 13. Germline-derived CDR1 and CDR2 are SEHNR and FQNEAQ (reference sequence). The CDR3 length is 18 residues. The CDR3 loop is CASSLGAFGQGRVSPLHF. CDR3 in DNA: TGTGCCAGCAGCTTAGGAGCCTTTGGACAGGGGCGGGTTTCACCCCTCCACTTT.

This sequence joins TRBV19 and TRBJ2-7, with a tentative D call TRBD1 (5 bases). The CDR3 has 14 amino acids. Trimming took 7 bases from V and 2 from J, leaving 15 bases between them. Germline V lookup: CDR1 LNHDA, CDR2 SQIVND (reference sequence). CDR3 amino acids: CASKGKGETYEQYF. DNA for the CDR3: TGTGCCAGTAAGGGGAAAGGGGAAACCTACGAGCAGTACTTC.

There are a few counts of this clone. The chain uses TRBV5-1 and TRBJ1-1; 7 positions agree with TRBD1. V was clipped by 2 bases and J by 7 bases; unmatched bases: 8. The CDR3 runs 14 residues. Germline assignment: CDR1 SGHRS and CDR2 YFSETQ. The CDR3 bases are TGCGCCAGCAGCTTTGGGCAGGGGGTCGGTGAAGCTTTCTTT. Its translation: CASSFGQGVGEAFF.

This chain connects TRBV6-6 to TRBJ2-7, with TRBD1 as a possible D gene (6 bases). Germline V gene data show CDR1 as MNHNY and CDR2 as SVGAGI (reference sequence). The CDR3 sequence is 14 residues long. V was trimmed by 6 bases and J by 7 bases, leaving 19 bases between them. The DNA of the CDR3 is TGTGCCAGCAGGGCTCAGGGGCCCGATTGGGAGCAGTACTTC. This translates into CASRAQGPDWEQYF.

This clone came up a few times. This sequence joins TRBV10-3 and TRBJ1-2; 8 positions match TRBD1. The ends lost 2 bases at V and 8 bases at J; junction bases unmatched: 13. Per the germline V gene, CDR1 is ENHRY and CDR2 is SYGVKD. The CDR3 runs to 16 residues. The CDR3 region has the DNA TGTGCCATCAGTGAGACATCACCTGGACAGGGCGGAGGCTACACCTTC. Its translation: CAISETSPGQGGGYTF.

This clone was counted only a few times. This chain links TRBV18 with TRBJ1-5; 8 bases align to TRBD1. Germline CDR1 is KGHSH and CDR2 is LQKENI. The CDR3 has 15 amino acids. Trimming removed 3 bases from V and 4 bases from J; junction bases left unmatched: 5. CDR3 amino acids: CASSPLTGANQPQHF. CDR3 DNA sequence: TGTGCCAGCTCACCTTTGACAGGGGCGAATCAGCCCCAGCATTTT.

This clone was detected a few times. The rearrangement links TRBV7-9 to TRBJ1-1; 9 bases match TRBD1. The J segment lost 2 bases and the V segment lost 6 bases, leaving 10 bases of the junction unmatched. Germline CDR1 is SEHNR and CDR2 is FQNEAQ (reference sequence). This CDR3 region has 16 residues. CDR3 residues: CASRETDRGSNTEAFF. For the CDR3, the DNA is TGTGCCAGCAGGGAAACGGACAGGGGTTCAAACACTGAAGCTTTCTTT. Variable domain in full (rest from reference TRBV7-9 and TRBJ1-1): DTGVSQNPRHKITKRGQNVTFRCDPISEHNRLYWYRQTLGQGPEFLTYFQNEAQLEKSRLLSDRFSAERPKGSFSTLEIQRTEQGDSAMYLCASRETDRGSNTEAFFGQGTRLTVV.